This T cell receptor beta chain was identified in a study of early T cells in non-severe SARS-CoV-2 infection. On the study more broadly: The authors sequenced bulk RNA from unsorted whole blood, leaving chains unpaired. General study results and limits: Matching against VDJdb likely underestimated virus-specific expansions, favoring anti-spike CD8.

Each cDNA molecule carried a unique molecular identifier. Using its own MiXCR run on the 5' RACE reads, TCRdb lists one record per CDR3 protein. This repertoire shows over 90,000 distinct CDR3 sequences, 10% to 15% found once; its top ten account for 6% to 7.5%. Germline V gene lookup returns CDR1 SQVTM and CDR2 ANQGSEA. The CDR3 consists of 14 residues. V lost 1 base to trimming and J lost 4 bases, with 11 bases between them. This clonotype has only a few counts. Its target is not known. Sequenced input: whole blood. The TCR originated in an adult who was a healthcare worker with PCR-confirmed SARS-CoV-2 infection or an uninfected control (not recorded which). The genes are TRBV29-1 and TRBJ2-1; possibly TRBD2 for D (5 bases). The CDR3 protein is CSVEVGIGYNEQFF. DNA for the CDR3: TGCAGCGTTGAAGTCGGGATAGGGTACAATGAGCAGTTCTTC.